The T cell receptor beta chain under discussion was sequenced for a study of cytomegalovirus exposure and HLA in healthy donors. Study conclusions and caveats: Published work reported that the classifier diagnosed cytomegalovirus status with high specificity and sensitivity.

Some clones are missing from TCRdb's copy, which holds only in-frame ones; the method was immunoSEQ multiplex PCR. Among about 360,000 clones listed, approximately 90% were seen once. Comment on this clone: The antigen remains unidentified.

The germline V gene encodes CDR1 SGHAT and CDR2 FQNNGV. This CDR3 spans 18 amino acids. The germline V and J ends were trimmed by 5 bases and 0 bases, with 17 bases remaining between them. This sequence was found in a woman aged 18-29 years in good health and CMV-seronegative. V and J are TRBV11-2 and TRBJ2-6; perhaps TRBD2 as D (6 bases). The specimen sequenced was PBMCs. The CDR3 DNA reads TGTGCCAGCAGCCATCCGGGACTCTCCAGCTCTGGGGCCAACGTCCTGACTTTC. Its translation: CASSHPGLSSSGANVLTF.